This TCR beta chain was captured in a study of cytomegalovirus exposure and HLA in healthy donors. Points from the study as a whole: Cytomegalovirus-associated TCR beta chains were listed, numbering under 200.

Concerning this clone itself: Its specificity is unknown.

60 Vbeta and 13 Jbeta primers were used in PCR. In the original analysis: Later, an analysis found approximately 80 million unique TCR beta chains, and approximately 10 million of these were shared. The assay was immunoSEQ multiplex PCR, and TCRdb's table has in-frame clones only and misses some. The V and J calls and the clone size are those of that table, but D and trimming were determined from the DNA. Found here are about 79,000 clones; the top ten clones hold about 5%. In germline, CDR1 is SGHNT, CDR2 YYREEE (reference sequence). This CDR3 has 15 residues. With 4 bases clipped from V and 7 bases from J, the junction kept 10 bases outside the gene matches.

V gene TRBV5-4 combines with J gene TRBJ1-3; 8 nucleotides agree with TRBD1. This TCR was sampled from a man younger than 45 in good health and CMV-seronegative. Input material: PBMCs. For the CDR3, the DNA is TGTGCCAGCAGCCAATCGGACAGGGTCGGGAACACCATATATTTT. Translation gives CASSQSDRVGNTIYF.